These 10 T cell receptor beta chains were all obtained from the same sample, sequenced in a study of T cell responses to AZD1222 COVID-19 vaccine. Clones were sequenced by immunoSEQ multiplex PCR, and TCRdb holds only the in-frame ones, with some missing. The sample includes 130,000 or so clones, 80% to 90% seen only once; the top ten take about a fifth. Sequenced here: peripheral blood, sampled on day 0 of AZD1222 vaccination. These TCRs come from an adult in good health.

This chain links TRBV6-6 with TRBJ1-5; D may be TRBD1 (5 bases). The CDR3 has 14 amino acids. Trimming removed 6 bases at V and 4 bases at J, with 13 bases between. Per the germline V gene, CDR1 is MNHNY and CDR2 is SVGAGI (reference sequence). CDR3 in amino acids: CASSPTRGNQPQHF. In DNA form, the CDR3 reads TGTGCCAGCAGCCCCACCCGGGGGAATCAGCCCCAGCATTTT.

V and J are TRBV6-6 and TRBJ1-5; TRBD1 might be the D (5 bases). The germline V and J ends were trimmed by 0 bases and 5 bases, with 5 bases remaining between them. Germline values: CDR1 MNHNY, CDR2 SVGAGI (reference sequence). The CDR3 is 13 amino acids. The CDR3 protein is CASSYSGDQPQHF. The CDR3 coding sequence is TGTGCCAGCAGTTACTCGGGGGATCAGCCCCAGCATTTT.

This chain links TRBV10-1 with TRBJ2-1, with D possibly matching TRBD1 (6 bases). The CDR3 has 13 residues. CDR1 WNHNN and CDR2 SYGVQD come from the germline V gene (reference sequence). V was trimmed by 6 bases and J by 11 bases, leaving 17 bases between them. This CDR3 reads CASRDELTGKQFF. The CDR3 bases are TGCGCCAGCAGGGACGAGCTTACAGGGAAGCAGTTCTTC.

This chain connects TRBV7-3 to TRBJ2-2; D is ambiguous. This CDR3 is built from 15 residues. The V gene's germline CDR1 is SGHTA and CDR2 FQGTGA. Trimming removed 5 bases at V and 1 base at J, with 11 bases between. The CDR3 region is CASSPPGLNTGELFF. The CDR3 nucleotides read TGTGCCAGCAGCCCCCCCGGGTTGAACACCGGGGAGCTGTTTTTT.

The chain links TRBV18 to TRBJ2-7; tentatively, D is TRBD1 or TRBD2 (5 bases each). Deletions cut 8 bases from V and 6 bases from J, with 17 bases between. CDR1 and CDR2 from the germline V gene are KGHSH and LQKENI. CDR3 size: 13 residues. In DNA form, the CDR3 reads TGTGCCAGCAGCCGGGACGGACGCGGCGAGCAGTACTTC. Encoded protein: CASSRDGRGEQYF.

The chain links TRBV5-5 to TRBJ2-5, with no clear D. The V and J ends lost 3 bases and 4 bases respectively, with 13 bases between them. Germline V gene data show CDR1 as SGHKS and CDR2 as YYEKEE (reference sequence). The CDR3 is made up of 14 amino acids. The CDR3 bases are TGTGCCAGCAGCTCAGACCCGGTGGTAGAGACCCAGTACTTC. Amino acid sequence: CASSSDPVVETQYF. The full variable domain, its missing parts supplied by reference TRBV5-5 and TRBJ2-5, is DAGVTQSPTHLIKTRGQQVTLRCSPISGHKSVSWYQQVLGQGPQFIFQYYEKEERGRGNFPDRFSARQFPNYSSELNVNALLLGDSALYLCASSSDPVVETQYFGPGTRLLVL.

This chain links TRBV28 with TRBJ2-1; 12 bases are shared with TRBD1. This CDR3 spans 15 amino acids. Germline CDR1 and CDR2: MDHEN and SYDVKM. Losses at the gene ends were 6 bases for V and 7 bases for J; bases not matched to a gene: 7. In DNA form, the CDR3 reads TGTGCCAGCAGCACTCCGGGACAGGGGGCTAATGAGCAGTTCTTC. Its protein is CASSTPGQGANEQFF.

The chain links TRBV6-5 to TRBJ2-6; D may be TRBD1 (5 bases). V lost 5 bases, J lost 3 bases, and 11 bases lay in between. Germline V gene lookup returns CDR1 MNHEY and CDR2 SVGAGI. The CDR3 is made up of 15 amino acids. CDR3 loop: CASSLPGFGANVLTF. CDR3 sequence (DNA): TGTGCCAGCAGTCTACCAGGGTTTGGGGCCAACGTCCTGACTTTC.

The chain carries TRBV15 and TRBJ2-1; D unclear. The CDR3 has 14 residues. Germline loops: CDR1 LNHNV, CDR2 YYDKDF (reference sequence). With 10 bases removed from V and 2 bases from J, the gap between germline ends came to 15 bases. CDR3 protein: CAMTEGPPYNEQFF. The CDR3 DNA is TGTGCCATGACTGAAGGGCCCCCCTACAATGAGCAGTTCTTC. Supplemented by reference TRBV15 and TRBJ2-1, the full variable domain reads DAMVIQNPRYQVTQFGKPVTLSCSQTLNHNVMYWYQQKSSQAPKLLFHYYDKDFNNEADTPDNFQSRRPNTSFCFLDIRSPGLGDTAMYLCAMTEGPPYNEQFFGPGTRLTVL.

This chain connects TRBV20-1 to TRBJ2-1; the D gene is possibly TRBD1 (5 bases). V shed 5 bases and J shed 9 bases, with 14 bases lying between them. CDR1 is DFQATT, CDR2 SNEGSKA, per germline (reference sequence). The CDR3 sequence is 12 residues long. CDR3 amino acids: CSAGGRVGEQFF. As DNA, the CDR3 is TGCAGTGCTGGTGGCAGGGTCGGTGAGCAGTTCTTC.